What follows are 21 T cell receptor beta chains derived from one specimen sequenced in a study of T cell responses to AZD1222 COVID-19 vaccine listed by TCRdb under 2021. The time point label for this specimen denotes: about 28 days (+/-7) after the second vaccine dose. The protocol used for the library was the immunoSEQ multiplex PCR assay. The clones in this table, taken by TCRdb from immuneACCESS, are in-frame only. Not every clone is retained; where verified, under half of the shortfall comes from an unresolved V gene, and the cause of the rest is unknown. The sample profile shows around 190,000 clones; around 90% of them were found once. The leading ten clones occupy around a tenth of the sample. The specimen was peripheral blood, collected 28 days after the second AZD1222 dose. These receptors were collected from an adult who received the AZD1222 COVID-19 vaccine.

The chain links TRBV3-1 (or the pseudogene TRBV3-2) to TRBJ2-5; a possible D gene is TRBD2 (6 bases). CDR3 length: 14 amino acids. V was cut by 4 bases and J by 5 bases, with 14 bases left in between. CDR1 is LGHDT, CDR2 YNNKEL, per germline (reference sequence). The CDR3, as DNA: TGTGCCAGCAGCCTGCGAGAGGGGAGGGAGACCCAGTACTTC. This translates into CASSLREGRETQYF.

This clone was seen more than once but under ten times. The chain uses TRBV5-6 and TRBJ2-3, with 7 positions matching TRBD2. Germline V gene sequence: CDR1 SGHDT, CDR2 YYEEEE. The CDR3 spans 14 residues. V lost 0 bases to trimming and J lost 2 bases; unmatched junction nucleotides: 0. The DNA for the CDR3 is TGTGCCAGCAGCTTGGGACTAGCCACAGATACGCAGTATTTT. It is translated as CASSLGLATDTQYF.

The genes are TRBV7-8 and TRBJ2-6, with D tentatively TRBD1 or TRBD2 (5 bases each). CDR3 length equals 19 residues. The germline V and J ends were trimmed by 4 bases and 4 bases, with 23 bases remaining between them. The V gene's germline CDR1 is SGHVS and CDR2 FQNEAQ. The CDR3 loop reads CASSSVRDLLLSGANVLTF. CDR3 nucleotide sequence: TGTGCCAGCAGCTCGGTCCGGGACCTCCTCCTCTCAGGGGCCAACGTCCTGACTTTC.

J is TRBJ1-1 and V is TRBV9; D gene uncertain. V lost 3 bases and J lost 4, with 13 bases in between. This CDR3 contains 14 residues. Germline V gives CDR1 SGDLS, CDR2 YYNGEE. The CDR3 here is CASSAYLVATEAFF. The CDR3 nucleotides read TGTGCCAGCAGCGCGTATCTCGTTGCCACTGAAGCTTTCTTT.

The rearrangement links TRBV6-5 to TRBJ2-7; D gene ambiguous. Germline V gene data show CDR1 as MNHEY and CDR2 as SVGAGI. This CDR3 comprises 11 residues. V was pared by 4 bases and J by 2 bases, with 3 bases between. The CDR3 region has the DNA TGTGCCAGCAGTTCTCCCTACGAGCAGTACTTC. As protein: CASSSPYEQYF.

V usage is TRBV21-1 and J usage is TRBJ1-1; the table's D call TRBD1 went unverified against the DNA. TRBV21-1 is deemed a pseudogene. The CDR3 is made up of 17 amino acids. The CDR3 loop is CASSKAHRDNQNTEAFF. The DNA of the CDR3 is TGTGCCAGCAGCAAAGCGCACCGGGACAACCAGAACACTGAAGCTTTCTTT.

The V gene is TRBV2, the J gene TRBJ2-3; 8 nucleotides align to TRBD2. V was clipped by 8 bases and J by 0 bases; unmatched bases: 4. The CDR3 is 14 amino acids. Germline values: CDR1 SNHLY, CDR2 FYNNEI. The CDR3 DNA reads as TGTGCCAGCGGAGCGGGGGCTAGCACAGATACGCAGTATTTT. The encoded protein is CASGAGASTDTQYF.

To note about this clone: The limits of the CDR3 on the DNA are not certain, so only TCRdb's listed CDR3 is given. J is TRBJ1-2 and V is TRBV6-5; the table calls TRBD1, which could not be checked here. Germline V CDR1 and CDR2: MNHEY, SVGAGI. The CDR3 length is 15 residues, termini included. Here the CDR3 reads CASSSGQGLRYGYTF.

The chain's CDR3 is CASSYTAWPEAFF. CDR3 DNA sequence: TGTGCCAGCAGTTACACTGCCTGGCCTGAAGCTTTCTTT. The rearrangement joins TRBV6-5 to TRBJ1-1; D not resolved. CDR3 length: 13 amino acids. Trimming stripped 2 bases from V and 6 bases from J, with 10 bases between. Germline V gene sequence: CDR1 MNHEY, CDR2 SVGAGI.

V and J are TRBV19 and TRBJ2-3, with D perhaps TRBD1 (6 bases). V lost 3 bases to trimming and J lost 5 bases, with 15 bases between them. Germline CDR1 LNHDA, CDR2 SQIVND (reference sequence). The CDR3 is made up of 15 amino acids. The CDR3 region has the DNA TGTGCCAGTAGTATCCCGGCAGGGGTTAAAGATACGCAGTATTTT. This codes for CASSIPAGVKDTQYF.

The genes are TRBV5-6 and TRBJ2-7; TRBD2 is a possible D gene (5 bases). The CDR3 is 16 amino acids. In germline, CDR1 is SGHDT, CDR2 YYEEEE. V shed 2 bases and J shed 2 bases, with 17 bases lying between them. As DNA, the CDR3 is TGTGCCAGCAGCTTTTCGGGCAGGAGGACGACCTACGAGCAGTACTTC. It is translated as CASSFSGRRTTYEQYF.

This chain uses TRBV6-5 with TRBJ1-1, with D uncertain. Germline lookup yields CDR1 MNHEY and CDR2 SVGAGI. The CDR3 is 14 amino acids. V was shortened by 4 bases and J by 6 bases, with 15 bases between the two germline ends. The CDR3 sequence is CASSSNMGSPEAFF. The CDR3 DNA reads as TGTGCCAGCAGTTCCAACATGGGAAGTCCTGAAGCTTTCTTT.

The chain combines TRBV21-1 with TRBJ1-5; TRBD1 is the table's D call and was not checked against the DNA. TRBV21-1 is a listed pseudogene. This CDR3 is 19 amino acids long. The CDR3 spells CASSKAPGQGFFSNQPQHF. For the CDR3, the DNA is TGTGCCAGCAGCAAAGCGCCGGGACAGGGCTTTTTTAGCAATCAGCCCCAGCATTTT.

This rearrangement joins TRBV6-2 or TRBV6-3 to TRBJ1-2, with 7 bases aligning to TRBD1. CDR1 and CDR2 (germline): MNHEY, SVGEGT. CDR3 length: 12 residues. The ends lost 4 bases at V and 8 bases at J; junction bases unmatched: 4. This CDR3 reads CASSSDRWGYTF. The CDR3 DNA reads TGTGCCAGCAGTTCGGACAGGTGGGGCTACACCTTC.

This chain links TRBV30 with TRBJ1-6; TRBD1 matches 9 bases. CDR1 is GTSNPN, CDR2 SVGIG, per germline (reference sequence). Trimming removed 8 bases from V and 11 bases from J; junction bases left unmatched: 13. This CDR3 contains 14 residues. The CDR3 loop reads CAEGPGTGNPPLHF. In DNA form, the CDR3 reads TGTGCCGAAGGGCCCGGGACAGGGAATCCACCCCTCCACTTT.

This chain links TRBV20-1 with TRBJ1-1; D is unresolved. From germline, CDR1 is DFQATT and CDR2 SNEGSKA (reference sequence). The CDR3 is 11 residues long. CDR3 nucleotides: TGCAGCCTACAGAGGAACACTGAAGCTTTCTTT. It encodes CSLQRNTEAFF.

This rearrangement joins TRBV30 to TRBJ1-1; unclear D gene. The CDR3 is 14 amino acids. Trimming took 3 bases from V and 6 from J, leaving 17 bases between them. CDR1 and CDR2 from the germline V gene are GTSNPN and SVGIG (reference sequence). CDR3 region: CAWRGDLLRAEAFF. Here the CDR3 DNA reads TGTGCCTGGAGGGGCGACCTTTTACGCGCTGAAGCTTTCTTT.

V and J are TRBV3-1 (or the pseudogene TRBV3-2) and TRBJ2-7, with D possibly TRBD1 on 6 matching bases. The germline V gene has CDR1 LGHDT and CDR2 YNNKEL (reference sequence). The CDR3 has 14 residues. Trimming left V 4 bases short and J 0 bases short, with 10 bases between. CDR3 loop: CASSPSGDSYEQYF. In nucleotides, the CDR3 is TGTGCCAGCAGCCCGTCAGGGGACTCCTACGAGCAGTACTTC.

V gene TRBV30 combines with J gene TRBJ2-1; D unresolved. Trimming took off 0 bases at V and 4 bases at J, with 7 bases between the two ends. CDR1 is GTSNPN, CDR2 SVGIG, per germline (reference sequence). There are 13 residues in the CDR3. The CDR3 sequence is CAWSVVRYNEQFF. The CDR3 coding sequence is TGTGCCTGGAGTGTGGTCCGTTACAATGAGCAGTTCTTC.

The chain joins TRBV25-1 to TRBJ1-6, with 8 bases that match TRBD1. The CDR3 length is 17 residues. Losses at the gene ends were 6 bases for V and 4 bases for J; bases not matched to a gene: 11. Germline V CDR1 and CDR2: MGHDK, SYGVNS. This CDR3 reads CASSEGDRSTYNSPLHF. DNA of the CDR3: TGTGCCAGCAGCGAGGGGGACAGGTCAACATATAATTCACCCCTCCACTTT.

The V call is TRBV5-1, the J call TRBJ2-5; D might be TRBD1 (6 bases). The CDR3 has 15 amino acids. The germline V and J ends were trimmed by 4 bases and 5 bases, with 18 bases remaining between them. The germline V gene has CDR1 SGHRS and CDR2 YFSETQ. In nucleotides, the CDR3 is TGCGCCAGCAGCCGCAACTCCGGGACAATTGAGACCCAGTACTTC. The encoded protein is CASSRNSGTIETQYF.